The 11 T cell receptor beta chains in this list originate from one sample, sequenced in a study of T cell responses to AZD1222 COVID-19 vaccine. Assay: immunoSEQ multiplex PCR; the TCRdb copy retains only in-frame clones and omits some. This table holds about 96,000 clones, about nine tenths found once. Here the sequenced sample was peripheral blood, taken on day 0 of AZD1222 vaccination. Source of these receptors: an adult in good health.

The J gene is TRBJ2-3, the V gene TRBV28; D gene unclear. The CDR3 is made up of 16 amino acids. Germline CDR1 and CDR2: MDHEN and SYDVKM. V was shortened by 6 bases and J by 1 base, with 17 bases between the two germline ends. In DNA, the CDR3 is TGTGCCAGCAGCCCCGTTCGTTTCGCTCGCACAGATACGCAGTATTTT. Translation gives CASSPVRFARTDTQYF.

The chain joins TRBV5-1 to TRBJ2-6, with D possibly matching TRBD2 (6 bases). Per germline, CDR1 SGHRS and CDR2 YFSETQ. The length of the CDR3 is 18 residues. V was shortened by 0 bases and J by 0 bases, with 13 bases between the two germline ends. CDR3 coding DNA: TGCGCCAGCAGCTTGGGGGACTTCGGTAACTCTGGGGCCAACGTCCTGACTTTC. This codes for CASSLGDFGNSGANVLTF.

CDR3 loop: CASSWGQFEAFF. The CDR3 DNA follows: TGTGCCAGCAGTTGGGGACAGTTTGAAGCTTTCTTT. This chain links TRBV6-2 or TRBV6-3 with TRBJ1-1; TRBD1 matches 7 bases. The CDR3 sequence is 12 residues long. J lost 7 bases, V lost 4 bases, and 3 bases had no gene match. CDR1 is MNHEY and CDR2 is SVGEGT in the germline V gene.

The CDR3 coding sequence is TGTGCCAGCAGCCCAAATGGCCAAGAGACCCAGTACTTC. It is translated as CASSPNGQETQYF. The genes are TRBV11-3 and TRBJ2-5; D is undetermined. The CDR3 totals 13 residues. The germline V and J ends were trimmed by 5 bases and 1 base, with 8 bases remaining between them. Germline loops: CDR1 SGHNT, CDR2 YENEEA.

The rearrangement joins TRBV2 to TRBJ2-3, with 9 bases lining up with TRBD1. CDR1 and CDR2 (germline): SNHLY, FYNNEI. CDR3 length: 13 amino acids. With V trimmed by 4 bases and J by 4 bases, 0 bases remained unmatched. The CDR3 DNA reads TGTGCCAGCAGTGGGACAGGGGCAGATACGCAGTATTTT. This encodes CASSGTGADTQYF.

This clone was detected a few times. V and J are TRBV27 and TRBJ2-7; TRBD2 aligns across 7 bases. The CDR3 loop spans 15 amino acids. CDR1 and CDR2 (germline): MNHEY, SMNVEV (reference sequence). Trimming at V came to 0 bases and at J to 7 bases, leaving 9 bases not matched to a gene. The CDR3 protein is CASSLSGGAGREQYF. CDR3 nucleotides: TGTGCCAGCAGTTTATCGGGAGGGGCCGGCCGGGAGCAGTACTTC.

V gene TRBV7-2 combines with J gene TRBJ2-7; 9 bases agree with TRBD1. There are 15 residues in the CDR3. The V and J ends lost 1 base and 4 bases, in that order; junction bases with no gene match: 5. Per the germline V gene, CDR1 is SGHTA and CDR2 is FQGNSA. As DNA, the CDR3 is TGTGCCAGCAGCTTAGATGGGACAGGGTTGTACGAGCAGTACTTC. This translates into CASSLDGTGLYEQYF.

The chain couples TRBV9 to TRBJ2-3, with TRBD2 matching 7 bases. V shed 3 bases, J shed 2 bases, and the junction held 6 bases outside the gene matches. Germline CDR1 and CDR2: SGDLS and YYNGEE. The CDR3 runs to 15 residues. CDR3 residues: CASSARESHTDTQYF. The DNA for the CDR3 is TGTGCCAGCAGCGCGCGGGAGTCCCACACAGATACGCAGTATTTT.

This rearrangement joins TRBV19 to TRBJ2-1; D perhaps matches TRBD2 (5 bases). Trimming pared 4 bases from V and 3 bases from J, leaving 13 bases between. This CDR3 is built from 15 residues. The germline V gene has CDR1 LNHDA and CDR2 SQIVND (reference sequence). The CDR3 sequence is CASSTSQRNYNEQFF. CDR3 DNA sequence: TGTGCCAGTAGTACCTCTCAGCGGAACTACAATGAGCAGTTCTTC.

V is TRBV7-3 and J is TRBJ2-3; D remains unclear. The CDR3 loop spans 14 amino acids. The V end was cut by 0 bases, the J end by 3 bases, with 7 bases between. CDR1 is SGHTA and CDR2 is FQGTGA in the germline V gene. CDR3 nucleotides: TGTGCCAGCAGCTTAACTATCTCTACAGATACGCAGTATTTT. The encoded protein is CASSLTISTDTQYF.

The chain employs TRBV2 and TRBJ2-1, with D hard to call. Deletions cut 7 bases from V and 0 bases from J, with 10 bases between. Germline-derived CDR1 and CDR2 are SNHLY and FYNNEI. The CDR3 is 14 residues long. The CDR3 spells CASTGSSSYNEQFF. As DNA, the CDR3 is TGTGCCAGCACCGGATCGAGCTCCTACAATGAGCAGTTCTTC.